The clone carrying this T cell receptor (beta chain) showed up many times. TCRdb processed the 5' RACE reads anew with MiXCR; each CDR3 protein has one entry. The data hold under 55,000 distinct CDR3 sequences, with about 7% observed a single time. These data are taken from a study of T cells after yellow fever vaccination. General observations from the study: Booster sampling recovered most clones from primary vaccination (around 97% CD4, approximately 90% CD8).

This CDR3 has 16 residues. V shed 5 bases and J shed 3 bases, with 19 bases lying between them. Germline CDR1 is MNHEY and CDR2 is SMNVEV (reference sequence). Sequencing used CD8+ T cells not binding an NS4B(214-222) dextramer, sorted from PBMCs, obtained 45 days after the yellow fever booster vaccination. The receptor comes from a man aged 25 to 40 who received the YFV17D yellow fever vaccine. The chain joins TRBV27 to TRBJ1-1, with D tentatively TRBD1 (6 bases). This chain's CDR3 is CASSPTAGTTHTEAFF. The CDR3 DNA is TGTGCCAGCAGTCCCACGGCCGGGACAACTCACACTGAAGCTTTCTTT.